The 13 T cell receptor beta chains reported below all come from one sample, sequenced in a study of OX40 agonist ivuxolimab in advanced cancers. The table came from immunoSEQ multiplex PCR; TCRdb's copy has only in-frame clones and leaves some out. The sample holds around 61,000 clones, more than 70% seen once. Sequences were derived from CD4+ or CD8+ T cells sorted from blood, sampled in a trial of the OX40 agonist ivuxolimab. The receptors were gathered from an adult with an advanced solid tumor such as melanoma, head and neck, liver or kidney cancer.

The rearrangement uses TRBV11-3 and TRBJ2-1; 13 bases are shared with TRBD2. Germline CDR1 reads SGHNT; CDR2 reads YENEEA. V was pared by 3 bases and J by 7 bases, with 3 bases of the junction left unmatched. The CDR3 runs 15 residues. The CDR3 DNA reads as TGTGCCAGCAGCTTGGGGACTAGCGGGGTAAATGAGCAGTTCTTC. This codes for CASSLGTSGVNEQFF. Full variable domain (remainder filled in from reference TRBV11-3 and TRBJ2-1): EAGVVQSPRYKIIEKKQPVAFWCNPISGHNTLYWYLQNLGQGPELLIRYENEEAVDDSQLPKDRFSAERLKGVDSTLKIQPAELGDSAVYLCASSLGTSGVNEQFFGPGTRLTVL.

CDR3 DNA: TGTGCCAGCAGCCAAGATGGAAAGGGCACAGATACGCAGTATTTT. Protein product: CASSQDGKGTDTQYF. The V call is TRBV4-2, the J call TRBJ2-3; D not certain. The CDR3 has 15 residues. V was shortened by 0 bases and J by 1 base, with 8 bases between the two germline ends. Per the germline V gene, CDR1 is LGHNA and CDR2 is YNFKEQ.

The CDR3 protein is CASSPRTSGSANTGELFF. As DNA, the CDR3 is TGTGCCAGCAGCCCCCGGACTAGCGGGAGTGCGAACACCGGGGAGCTGTTTTTT. The chain joins TRBV7-3 to TRBJ2-2, with 13 bases aligning to TRBD2. Germline trimming cut 5 bases from V and 0 bases from J; bases unmatched to any gene: 6. The CDR3 extends over 18 amino acids. The germline V gene encodes CDR1 SGHTA and CDR2 FQGTGA.

This clone has just a few counts. The rearrangement uses TRBV11-2 and TRBJ2-5; 12 nucleotides line up with TRBD2. J was trimmed by 5 bases and V by 9 bases; bases with no gene match: 10. Per the germline V gene, CDR1 is SGHAT and CDR2 is FQNNGV. The CDR3 loop spans 15 amino acids. Here the CDR3 reads CARRLAGGLEETQYF. CDR3 nucleotides: TGTGCCAGAAGGCTAGCGGGAGGGCTGGAGGAGACCCAGTACTTC.

The rearrangement joins TRBV4-2 to TRBJ2-7; no clear D. CDR3 size: 14 residues. V lost 4 bases to trimming and J lost 0 bases, with 10 bases between them. The V gene's germline CDR1 is LGHNA and CDR2 YNFKEQ. The CDR3 reads CASSLDLNSYEQYF. In DNA form, the CDR3 reads TGTGCCAGCAGCCTTGACTTGAACTCCTACGAGCAGTACTTC.

The chain couples TRBV18 to TRBJ1-5; D is unresolved. In germline, CDR1 is KGHSH, CDR2 LQKENI. Trimming took 6 bases from V and 2 from J, leaving 5 bases between them. The CDR3 spans 12 residues. This chain's CDR3 is CASSERNQPQHF. CDR3 nucleotides: TGTGCCAGCTCGGAGCGCAATCAGCCCCAGCATTTT.

By share, this clone counts as medium-sized. The rearrangement uses TRBV4-2 and TRBJ2-2; tentatively, D is TRBD2 (6 bases). V lost 3 bases, J lost 5 bases, and 16 bases lay in between. The CDR3 runs 16 residues. Germline-derived CDR1 and CDR2 are LGHNA and YNFKEQ. Here the CDR3 reads CASSHSRGGGTGELFF. The CDR3 DNA follows: TGTGCCAGCAGCCACTCGCGCGGCGGAGGGACCGGGGAGCTGTTTTTT.

There are a few counts of this clone. The gene calls are TRBV6-5 and TRBJ2-6, with 10 bases identical to TRBD1. The germline V gene has CDR1 MNHEY and CDR2 SVGAGI. Trimming cost V 4 bases and J 2 bases; bases outside gene matches: 2. The CDR3 totals 16 residues. CDR3: CASSLGQGAGANVLTF. The CDR3, as DNA: TGTGCCAGCAGTTTAGGACAGGGGGCTGGGGCCAACGTCCTGACTTTC.

The rearrangement joins TRBV18 to TRBJ1-5; perhaps TRBD1 as D (5 bases). Germline-derived CDR1 and CDR2 are KGHSH and LQKENI. Trimming removed 3 bases at V and 1 base at J, with 10 bases between. The CDR3 loop spans 15 amino acids. Written as DNA, the CDR3 is TGTGCCAGCTCACCGAATGGGGGGAGCAATCAGCCCCAGCATTTT. Translating it yields CASSPNGGSNQPQHF.

This clone has just one count. The chain joins TRBV30 to TRBJ2-7; D is perhaps TRBD1 or TRBD2 (5 bases each). Between the trimmed V and J ends, which lost 5 bases and 7 bases, there was a span of 21 bases. Germline CDR1 GTSNPN, CDR2 SVGIG (reference sequence). The CDR3 spans 14 residues. The CDR3 loop is CAWGRDLKVREQYF. The CDR3 region has the DNA TGTGCCTGGGGCCGGGACCTAAAGGTGCGGGAGCAGTACTTC.

V and J are TRBV6-6 and TRBJ2-7; possibly TRBD2 for D (5 bases). The V gene's germline CDR1 is MNHNY and CDR2 SVGAGI (reference sequence). The length of the CDR3 is 14 residues. The V gene lost 5 bases and the J gene lost 6 bases, with 17 bases spanning the gap. The CDR3 DNA is TGTGCCAGCAGTACTGCGGGTCAGTCGAGCGAGCAGTACTTC. It specifies CASSTAGQSSEQYF.

V usage is TRBV19 and J usage is TRBJ2-7; no clear D. V was cut by 9 bases and J by 0 bases, with 21 bases left in between. Germline CDR1 reads LNHDA; CDR2 reads SQIVND (reference sequence). The CDR3 consists of 16 residues. The CDR3 DNA is TGTGCCAGCCCCATTCCCACGAACTGTGGCTCCTACGAGCAGTACTTC. Its protein product is CASPIPTNCGSYEQYF. The full variable domain, completed using reference TRBV19 and TRBJ2-7, is DGGITQSPKYLFRKEGQNVTLSCEQNLNHDAMYWYRQDPGQGLRLIYYSQIVNDFQKGDIAEGYSVSREKKESFPLTVTSAQKNPTAFYLCASPIPTNCGSYEQYFGPGTRLTVT.

J is TRBJ1-5 and V is TRBV11-2; D is uncertain. There are 15 residues in the CDR3. The germline V gene encodes CDR1 SGHAT and CDR2 FQNNGV. V was clipped by 5 bases and J by 0 bases, with 11 bases between them. The CDR3 coding sequence is TGTGCCAGCAGCCTGGCGGGTTATAGCAATCAGCCCCAGCATTTT. Translated, it gives CASSLAGYSNQPQHF.